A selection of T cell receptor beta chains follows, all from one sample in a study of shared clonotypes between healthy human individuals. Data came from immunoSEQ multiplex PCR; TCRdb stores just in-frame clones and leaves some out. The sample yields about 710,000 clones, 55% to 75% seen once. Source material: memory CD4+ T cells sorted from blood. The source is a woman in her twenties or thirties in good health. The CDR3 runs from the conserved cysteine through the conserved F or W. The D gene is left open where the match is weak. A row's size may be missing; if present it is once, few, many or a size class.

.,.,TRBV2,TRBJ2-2,CASGEVLGGGGELFF,TGTGCCAGCGGGGAGGTTTTAGGGGGCGGCGGGGAGCTGTTTTTT
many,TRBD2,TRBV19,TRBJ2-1,CASSTSGRAGNEQFF,TGTGCCAGTAGTACCAGCGGGAGGGCAGGGAATGAGCAGTTCTTC
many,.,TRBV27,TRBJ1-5,CASRLYSGNQPQHF,TGTGCCAGCAGACTGTATAGCGGCAATCAGCCCCAGCATTTT
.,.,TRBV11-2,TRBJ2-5,CASSLVTGLVGETQYF,TGTGCCAGCAGCTTAGTCACAGGGCTCGTGGGAGAGACCCAGTACTTC
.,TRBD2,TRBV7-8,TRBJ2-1,CASTQREGTNEQFF,TGTGCCAGCACCCAGCGGGAGGGAACAAATGAGCAGTTCTTC
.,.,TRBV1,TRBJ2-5,CTSSQADPPETQYF,TGCACCAGCAGCCAAGCCGACCCCCCGGAGACCCAGTACTTC
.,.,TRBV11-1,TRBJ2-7,CASSVHYEQYF,TGTGCCAGCAGCGTCCATTACGAGCAGTACTTC
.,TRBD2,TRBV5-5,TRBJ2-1,CASYLAGAGEQFF,TGTGCCAGTTACCTAGCGGGGGCCGGTGAGCAGTTCTTC
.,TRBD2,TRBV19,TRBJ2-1,CASTKNLAGEFGNEQFF,TGTGCCAGTACCAAGAACTTAGCGGGGGAGTTCGGTAATGAGCAGTTCTTC
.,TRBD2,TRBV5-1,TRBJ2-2,CASSQVLAVYTGELFF,TGCGCCAGCAGCCAGGTTCTAGCGGTTTACACCGGGGAGCTGTTTTTT
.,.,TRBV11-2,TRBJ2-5,CASSLGVEETQYF,TGTGCCAGCAGCTTAGGGGTTGAAGAGACCCAGTACTTC
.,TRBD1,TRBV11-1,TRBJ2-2,CASSGQVATGELFF,TGTGCCAGCAGTGGACAGGTGGCCACCGGGGAGCTGTTTTTT
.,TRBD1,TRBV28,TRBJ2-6,CASTPGGRGANVLTF,TGTGCCAGCACCCCAGGGGGCCGGGGGGCCAACGTCCTGACTTTC
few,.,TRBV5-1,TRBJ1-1,CASSLEVLGLPRAFF,TGCGCCAGCAGCTTGGAGGTTTTGGGACTTCCTCGGGCTTTCTTT
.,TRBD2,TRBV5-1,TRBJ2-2,CASSLVTSGRAGELFF,TGCGCCAGCAGCTTGGTGACTAGCGGGCGTGCCGGGGAGCTGTTTTTT
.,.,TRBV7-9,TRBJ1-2,CASSFGSGALYGYTF,TGTGCCAGCAGCTTCGGATCCGGCGCTCTCTATGGCTACACCTTC
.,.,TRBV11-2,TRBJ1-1,CASSLVGTTEAFF,TGTGCCAGCAGCTTAGTAGGGACCACTGAAGCTTTCTTT
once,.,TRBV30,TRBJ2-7,CAWSVVGYEQYF,TGTGCCTGGAGTGTAGTGGGCTACGAGCAGTACTTC
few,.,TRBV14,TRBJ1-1,CASSQRYIVTTTEAFF,TGTGCCAGCAGCCAAAGGTATATCGTAACAACCACTGAAGCTTTCTTT
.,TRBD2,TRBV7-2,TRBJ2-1,CASSIGAGGGNEQFF,TGTGCCAGCAGCATCGGAGCGGGAGGAGGTAATGAGCAGTTCTTC
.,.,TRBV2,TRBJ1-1,CATTEGFSEAFF,TGTGCCACAACCGAGGGGTTTTCTGAAGCTTTCTTT
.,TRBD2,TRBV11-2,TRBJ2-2,CASSLELAGAGELFF,TGTGCCAGCAGCTTAGAACTCGCGGGAGCCGGGGAGCTGTTTTTT
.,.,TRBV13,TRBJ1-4,CASSLTGGEKLFF,TGTGCCAGCAGCTTAACCGGAGGGGAAAAACTGTTTTTT
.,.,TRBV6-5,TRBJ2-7,CASSYPGGRREQYF,TGTGCCAGCAGTTATCCAGGGGGGAGGCGGGAGCAGTACTTC
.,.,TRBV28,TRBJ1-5,CASSSTGGSNQPQHF,TGTGCCAGCAGTTCGACGGGGGGTAGCAATCAGCCCCAGCATTTT
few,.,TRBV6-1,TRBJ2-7,CASSESIYEQYF,TGTGCCAGCAGTGAATCTATCTACGAGCAGTACTTC
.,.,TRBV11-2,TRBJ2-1,CASSLAAGEQLF,TGTGCCAGCAGCTTGGCGGCGGGTGAGCAGCTCTTC
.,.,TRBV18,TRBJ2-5,CASSPSARGTQYF,TGTGCCAGCTCACCATCGGCTAGAGGGACCCAGTACTTC
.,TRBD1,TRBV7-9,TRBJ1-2,CASSSDRAPGYTF,TGTGCCAGCAGCTCAGACAGGGCCCCTGGCTACACCTTC
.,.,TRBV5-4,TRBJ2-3,CASSTDWQNTQYF,TGTGCCAGCAGCACCGACTGGCAAAATACGCAGTATTTT
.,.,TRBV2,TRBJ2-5,CASRGSQETQYF,TGTGCCAGCAGGGGTTCCCAAGAGACCCAGTACTTC
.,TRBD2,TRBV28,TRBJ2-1,CASRKEGLAIGEQFF,TGTGCCAGCAGAAAAGAGGGACTAGCTATCGGTGAGCAGTTCTTC